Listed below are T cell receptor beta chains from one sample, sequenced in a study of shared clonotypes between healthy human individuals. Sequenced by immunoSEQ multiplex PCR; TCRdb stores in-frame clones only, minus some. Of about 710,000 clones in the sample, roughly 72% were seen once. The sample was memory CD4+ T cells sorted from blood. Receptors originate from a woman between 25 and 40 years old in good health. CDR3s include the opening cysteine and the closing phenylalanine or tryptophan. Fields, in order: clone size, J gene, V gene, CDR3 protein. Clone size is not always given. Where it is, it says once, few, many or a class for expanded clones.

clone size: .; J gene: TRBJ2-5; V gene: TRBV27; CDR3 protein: CASSPGLAGGPQETQYF
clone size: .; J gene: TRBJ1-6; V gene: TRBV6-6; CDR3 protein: CASSFEANSPLHF
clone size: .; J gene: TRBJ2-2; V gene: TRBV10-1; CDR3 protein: CASSESEGLAENTGELFF
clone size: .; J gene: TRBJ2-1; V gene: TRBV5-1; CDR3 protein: CASSLGGLDYNEQFF
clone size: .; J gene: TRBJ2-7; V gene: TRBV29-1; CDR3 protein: CSVERQGADEQYF
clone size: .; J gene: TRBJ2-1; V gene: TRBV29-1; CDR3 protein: CSVEVAGGENEQFF
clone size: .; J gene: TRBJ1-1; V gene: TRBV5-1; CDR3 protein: CASSASDALGEAFF
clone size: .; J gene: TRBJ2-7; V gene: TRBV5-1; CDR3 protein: CASSRGLEYEQYF
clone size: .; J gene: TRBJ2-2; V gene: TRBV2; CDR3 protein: CASSRGRAGLLFF
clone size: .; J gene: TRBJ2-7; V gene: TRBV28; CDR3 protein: CASSPSGTSLEQYF
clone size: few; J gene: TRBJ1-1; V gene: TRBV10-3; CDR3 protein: CAISEVAGEAEAFF
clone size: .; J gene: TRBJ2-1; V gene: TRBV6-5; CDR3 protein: CASKTDHGLQQQFF
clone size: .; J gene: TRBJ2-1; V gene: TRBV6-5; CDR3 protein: CASMFFNEQFF
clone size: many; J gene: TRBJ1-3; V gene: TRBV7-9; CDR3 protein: CASSLVEGNTIYF
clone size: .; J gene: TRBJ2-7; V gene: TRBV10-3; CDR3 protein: CAISESTAQQYF
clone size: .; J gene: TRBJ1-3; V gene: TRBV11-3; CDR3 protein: CASTGRRPSGNTIYF
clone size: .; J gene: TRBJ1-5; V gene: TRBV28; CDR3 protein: CASRPFGDGSNQPQHF
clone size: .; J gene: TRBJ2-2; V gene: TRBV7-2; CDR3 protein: CASSLGSRAGILGELFF
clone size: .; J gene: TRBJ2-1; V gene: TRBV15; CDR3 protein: CATSRDPTPSSSYNEQFF
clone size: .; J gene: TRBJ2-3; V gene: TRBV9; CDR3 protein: CASSVVPSTDTQYF
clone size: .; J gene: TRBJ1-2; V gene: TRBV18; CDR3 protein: CASSPSQGPDYGYTF
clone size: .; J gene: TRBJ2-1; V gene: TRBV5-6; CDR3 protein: CASSLATGIPPNEQFF
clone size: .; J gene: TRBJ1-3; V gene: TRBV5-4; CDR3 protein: CASSLENSGNTIYF